This TCR beta chain was recorded in a study of blood T cell repertoires in COVID-19. The participants were between roughly 18 and 90 years old and came from 24 US areas. Participants were placed into cohorts based on the clinical history they reported. The CDR3 spans 15 residues. Germline CDR1 SGDLS, CDR2 YYNGEE. The V and J ends lost 0 bases and 8 bases respectively, with 14 bases between them. Data came from immunoSEQ multiplex PCR; TCRdb stores just in-frame clones and leaves some out. Of around 230,000 clones in the sample, around 92% were seen once. Sequenced sample: PBMCs or T cells enriched from blood (not recorded which). The origin of this receptor is a woman aged 25 to 39 with acute COVID-19. The J gene is TRBJ1-4, the V gene TRBV9, with D possibly being TRBD1 (5 bases). DNA for the CDR3: TGTGCCAGCAGCGTAGTTGGGGGGTCTGACGAAAAACTGTTTTTT. Amino acid sequence: CASSVVGGSDEKLFF.